This TCR beta chain was obtained from a study of shared clonotypes between healthy human individuals. Per the germline V gene, CDR1 is SGHRS and CDR2 is YFSETQ. The junction had 7 bases not matched to a gene; V was cut back by 5 bases and J by 3 bases. CDR3 length: 14 residues. This table comes from immunoSEQ multiplex PCR, and its TCRdb copy is limited to in-frame clones, with some not included. This repertoire shows almost 700,000 clones, about 90% found once; its top ten account for roughly 22%. Naive CD8 cells lacked CD45RO, underwent positive selection for CCR7 and left out terminally differentiated effector memory CD45RA+ cells.

Sequences were obtained from naive CD8+ T cells sorted from blood. This chain links TRBV5-1 with TRBJ2-7; 8 bases agree with TRBD1. The receptor was derived from a young man in good health. The CDR3 nucleotides are TGCGCCAGCAGTGAAGGGACAGGCCTCTACGAGCAGTACTTC. Protein product: CASSEGTGLYEQYF.